The sequence of this T cell receptor beta chain was determined in a study of shared T cell receptors in the human thymus. Data came from immunoSEQ multiplex PCR; TCRdb stores just in-frame clones and leaves some out. The profile shows about 540,000 clones, approximately 78% of them singletons. Germline values: CDR1 SEHNR, CDR2 FQNEAQ (reference sequence). V dropped 1 base and J dropped 5; count of bases not matched to a gene: 3. This CDR3 has 15 amino acids. These data are also associated with another study on human thymus T cells. That source reports: Corrective heart surgery yielded the resections from which the thymus tissue came. Thymic and blood repertoires appeared to display a bias in their usage of V and J genes. Unrelated people showed highly overlapping thymic repertoires, related research reported.

The TCR was taken from a boy under two years old with a congenital heart defect. The chain combines TRBV7-9 with TRBJ2-3; 10 bases are shared with TRBD1. The specimen sequenced was thymocytes. CDR3 residues: CASSLVGTGEDTQYF. The CDR3 DNA follows: TGTGCCAGCAGCTTAGTCGGGACAGGGGAAGATACGCAGTATTTT.